The clone carrying this T cell receptor beta chain has a count of ten or more. This CDR3 spans 12 amino acids. Deletions cut 6 bases from V and 8 bases from J, with 13 bases between. These data belong to a study of regulatory T cells in long-lasting Graves disease. Time point in this sample: newly diagnosed GD, antithyroid drugs for less than 3 months. RNA from PBMCs was the source of the TCR library. Building of the TCR beta libraries involved iRepertoire HTBI primers and Arm-PCR of CDR3 regions. TCRdb re-derived calls from the multiplex PCR reads in MiXCR, one entry per CDR3 protein. The sample includes over 200,000 distinct CDR3 sequences, about 17% of them seen just once. This same sample was also taken into another study, of T cells in Graves' hyperthyroidism and ophthalmopathy.

The sample here was peripheral blood mononuclear cells (PBMCs), taken at new diagnosis, from a patient treated with antithyroid drugs. The clonotype was recovered from a woman aged 30 to 39 with Graves disease. V usage is TRBV12-3 or TRBV12-4 and J usage is TRBJ1-1; no clear D gene. For the CDR3, the DNA is TGTGCCAGCAGCATCCCGGGCCTCGAAGCTTTCTTT. Translation gives CASSIPGLEAFF.